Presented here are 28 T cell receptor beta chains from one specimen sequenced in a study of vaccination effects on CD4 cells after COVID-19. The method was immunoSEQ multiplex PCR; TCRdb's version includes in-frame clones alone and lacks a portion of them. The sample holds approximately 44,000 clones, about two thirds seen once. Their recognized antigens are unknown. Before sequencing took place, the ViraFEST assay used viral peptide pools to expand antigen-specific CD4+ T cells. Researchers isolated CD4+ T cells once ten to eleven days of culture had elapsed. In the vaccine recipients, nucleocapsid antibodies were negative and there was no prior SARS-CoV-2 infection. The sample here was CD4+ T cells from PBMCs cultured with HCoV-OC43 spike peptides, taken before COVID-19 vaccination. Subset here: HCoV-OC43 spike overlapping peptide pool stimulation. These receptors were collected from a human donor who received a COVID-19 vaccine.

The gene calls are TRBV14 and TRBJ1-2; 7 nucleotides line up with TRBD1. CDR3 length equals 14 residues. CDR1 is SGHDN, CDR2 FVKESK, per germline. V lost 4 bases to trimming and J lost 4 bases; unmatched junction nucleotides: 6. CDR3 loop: CASSPRDSSYGYTF. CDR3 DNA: TGTGCCAGCAGCCCGAGGGACAGTTCCTATGGCTACACCTTC.

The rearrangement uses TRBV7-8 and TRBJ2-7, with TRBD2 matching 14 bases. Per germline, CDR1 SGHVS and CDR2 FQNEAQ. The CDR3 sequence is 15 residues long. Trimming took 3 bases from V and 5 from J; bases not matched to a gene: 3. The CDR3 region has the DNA TGTGCCAGCAGCTTCGGGACTAGCGGGAGAAACGAGCAGTACTTC. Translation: CASSFGTSGRNEQYF.

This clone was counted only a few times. The CDR3 sequence is CATSMAAGNTIYF. CDR3 DNA sequence: TGTGCCACTTCCATGGCTGCTGGAAACACCATATATTTT. The V and J genes are TRBV15 and TRBJ1-3, with D uncertain. CDR3 length equals 13 residues. V lost 9 bases, J lost 2 bases, and 11 bases lay in between. CDR1 and CDR2 from the germline V gene are LNHNV and YYDKDF (reference sequence).

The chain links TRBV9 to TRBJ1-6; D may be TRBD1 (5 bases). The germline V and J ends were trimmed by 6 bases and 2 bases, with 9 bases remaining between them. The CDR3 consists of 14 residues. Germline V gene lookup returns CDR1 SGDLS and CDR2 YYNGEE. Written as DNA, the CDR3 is TGTGCCAGCAAGGAGGGGACCTATAATTCACCCCTCCACTTT. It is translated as CASKEGTYNSPLHF.

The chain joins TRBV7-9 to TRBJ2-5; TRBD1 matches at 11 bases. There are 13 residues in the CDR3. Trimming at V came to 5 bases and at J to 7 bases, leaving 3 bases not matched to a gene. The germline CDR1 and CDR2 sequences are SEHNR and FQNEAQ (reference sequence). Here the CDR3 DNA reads TGTGCCAGCAGCGGACAGGGGGCCGGGACCCAGTACTTC. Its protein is CASSGQGAGTQYF.

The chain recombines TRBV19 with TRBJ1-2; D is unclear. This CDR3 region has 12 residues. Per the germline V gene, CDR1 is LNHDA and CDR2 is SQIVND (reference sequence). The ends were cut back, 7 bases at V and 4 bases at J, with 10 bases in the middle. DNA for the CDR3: TGTGCCAGTACTAAGACGGGCTATGGCTACACCTTC. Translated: CASTKTGYGYTF.

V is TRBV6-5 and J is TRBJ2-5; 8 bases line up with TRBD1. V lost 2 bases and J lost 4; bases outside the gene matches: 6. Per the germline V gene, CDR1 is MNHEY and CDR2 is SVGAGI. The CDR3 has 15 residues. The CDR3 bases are TGTGCCAGCAGTTACAGTCAGGGGGCGGGAGAGACCCAGTACTTC. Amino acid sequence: CASSYSQGAGETQYF.

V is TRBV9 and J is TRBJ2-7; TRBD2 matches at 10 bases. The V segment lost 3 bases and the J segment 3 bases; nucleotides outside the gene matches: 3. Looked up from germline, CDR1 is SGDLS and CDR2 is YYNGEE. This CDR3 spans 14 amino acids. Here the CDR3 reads CASSASSGGYEQYF. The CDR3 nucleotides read TGTGCCAGCAGCGCCTCTAGCGGGGGCTACGAGCAGTACTTC. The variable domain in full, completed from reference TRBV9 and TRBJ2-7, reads DSGVTQTPKHLITATGQRVTLRCSPRSGDLSVYWYQQSLDQGLQFLIQYYNGEERAKGNILERFSAQQFPDLHSELNLSSLELGDSALYFCASSASSGGYEQYFGPGTRLTVT.

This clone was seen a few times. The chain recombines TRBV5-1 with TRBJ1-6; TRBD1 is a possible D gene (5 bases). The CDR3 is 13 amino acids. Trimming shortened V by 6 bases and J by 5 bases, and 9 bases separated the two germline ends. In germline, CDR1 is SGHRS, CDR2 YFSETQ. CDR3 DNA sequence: TGCGCCAGCAAAATGGGGGATAATTCACCCCTCCACTTT. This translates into CASKMGDNSPLHF.

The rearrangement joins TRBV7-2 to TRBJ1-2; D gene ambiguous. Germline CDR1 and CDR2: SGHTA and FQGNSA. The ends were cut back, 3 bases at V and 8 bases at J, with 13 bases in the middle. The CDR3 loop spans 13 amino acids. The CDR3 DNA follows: TGTGCCAGCAGCTTTCTCGACGGGGAAGGCTACACCTTC. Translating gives CASSFLDGEGYTF.

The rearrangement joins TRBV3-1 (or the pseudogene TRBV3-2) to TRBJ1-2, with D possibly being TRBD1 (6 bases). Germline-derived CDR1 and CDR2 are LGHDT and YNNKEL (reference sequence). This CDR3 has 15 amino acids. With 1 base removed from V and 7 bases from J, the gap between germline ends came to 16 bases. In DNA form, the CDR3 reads TGTGCCAGCAGCCAAGTCGACACAGGGCTAGGTGGCTACACCTTC. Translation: CASSQVDTGLGGYTF.

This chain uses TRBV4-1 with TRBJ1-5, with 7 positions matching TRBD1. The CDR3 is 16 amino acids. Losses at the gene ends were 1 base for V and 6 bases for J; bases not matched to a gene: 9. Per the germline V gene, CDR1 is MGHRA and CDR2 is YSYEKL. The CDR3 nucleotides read TGCGCCAGCAGCCAAGGACAGGGAAGTTGGAGTCAGCCCCAGCATTTT. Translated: CASSQGQGSWSQPQHF.

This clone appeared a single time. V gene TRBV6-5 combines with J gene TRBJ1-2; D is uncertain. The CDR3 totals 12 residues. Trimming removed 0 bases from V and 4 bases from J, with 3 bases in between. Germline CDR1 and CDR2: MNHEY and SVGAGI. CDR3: CASSYSSYGYTF. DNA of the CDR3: TGTGCCAGCAGTTACTCATCCTATGGCTACACCTTC.

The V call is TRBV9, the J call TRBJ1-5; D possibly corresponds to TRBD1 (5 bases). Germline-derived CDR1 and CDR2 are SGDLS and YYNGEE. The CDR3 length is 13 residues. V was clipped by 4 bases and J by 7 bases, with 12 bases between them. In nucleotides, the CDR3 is TGTGCCAGCAGCCCAGGGATGGGCCAGCCCCAGCATTTT. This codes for CASSPGMGQPQHF.

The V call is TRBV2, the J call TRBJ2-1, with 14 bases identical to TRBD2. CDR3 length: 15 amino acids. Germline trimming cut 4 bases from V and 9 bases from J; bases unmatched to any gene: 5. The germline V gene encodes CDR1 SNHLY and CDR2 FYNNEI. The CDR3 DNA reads TGTGCCAGCAGTGGACTAGCGGGGGGGCCGGGTGAGCAGTTCTTC. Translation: CASSGLAGGPGEQFF.

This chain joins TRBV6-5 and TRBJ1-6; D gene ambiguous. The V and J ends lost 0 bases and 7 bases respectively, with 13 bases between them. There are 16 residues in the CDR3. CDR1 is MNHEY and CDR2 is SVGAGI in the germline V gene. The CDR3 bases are TGTGCCAGCAGTTACTCGTCCAAGGTGCTCAATTCACCCCTCCACTTT. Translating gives CASSYSSKVLNSPLHF.

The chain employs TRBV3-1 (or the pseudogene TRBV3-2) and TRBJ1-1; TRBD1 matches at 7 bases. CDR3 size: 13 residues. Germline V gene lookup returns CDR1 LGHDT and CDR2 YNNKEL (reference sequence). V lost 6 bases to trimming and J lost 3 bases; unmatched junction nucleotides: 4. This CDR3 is CASRQGLHTEAFF. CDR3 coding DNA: TGTGCCAGCAGACAGGGGCTCCACACTGAAGCTTTCTTT.

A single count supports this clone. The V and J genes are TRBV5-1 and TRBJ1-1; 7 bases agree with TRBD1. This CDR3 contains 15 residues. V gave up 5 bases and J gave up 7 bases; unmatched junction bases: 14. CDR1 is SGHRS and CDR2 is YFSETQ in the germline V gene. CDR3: CASSQMDRSFGEAFF. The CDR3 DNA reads TGCGCCAGCAGTCAAATGGACAGGAGCTTCGGTGAAGCTTTCTTT.

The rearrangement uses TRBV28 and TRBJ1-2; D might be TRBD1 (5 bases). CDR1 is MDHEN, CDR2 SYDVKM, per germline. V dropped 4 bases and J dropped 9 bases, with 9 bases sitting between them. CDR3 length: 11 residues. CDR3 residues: CASSSTGRYTF. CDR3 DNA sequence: TGTGCCAGCAGTTCGACGGGACGCTACACCTTC.

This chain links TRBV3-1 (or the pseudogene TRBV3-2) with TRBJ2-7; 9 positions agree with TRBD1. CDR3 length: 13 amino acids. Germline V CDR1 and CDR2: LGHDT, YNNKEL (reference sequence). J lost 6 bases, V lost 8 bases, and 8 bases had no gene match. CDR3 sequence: CASRRDRVGEQYF. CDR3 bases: TGTGCCAGCCGCCGGGACAGGGTAGGCGAGCAGTACTTC.

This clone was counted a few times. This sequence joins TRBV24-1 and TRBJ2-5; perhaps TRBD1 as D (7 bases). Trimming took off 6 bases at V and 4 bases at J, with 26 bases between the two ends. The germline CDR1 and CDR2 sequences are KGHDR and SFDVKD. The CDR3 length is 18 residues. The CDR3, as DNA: TGTGCCACCAGTAAAAAGGCCAGGGGGGTTATTCCGGGAGAGACCCAGTACTTC. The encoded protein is CATSKKARGVIPGETQYF.

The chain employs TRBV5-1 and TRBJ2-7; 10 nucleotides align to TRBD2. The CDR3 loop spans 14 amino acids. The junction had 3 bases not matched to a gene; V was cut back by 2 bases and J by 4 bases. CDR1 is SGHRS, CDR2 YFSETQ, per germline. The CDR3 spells CASSLLAGSYEQYF. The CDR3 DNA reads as TGCGCCAGCAGCTTACTAGCGGGGAGTTACGAGCAGTACTTC. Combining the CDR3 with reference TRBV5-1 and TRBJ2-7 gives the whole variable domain KAGVTQTPRYLIKTRGQQVTLSCSPISGHRSVSWYQQTPGQGLQFLFEYFSETQRNKGNFPGRFSGRQFSNSRSEMNVSTLELGDSALYLCASSLLAGSYEQYFGPGTRLTVT.

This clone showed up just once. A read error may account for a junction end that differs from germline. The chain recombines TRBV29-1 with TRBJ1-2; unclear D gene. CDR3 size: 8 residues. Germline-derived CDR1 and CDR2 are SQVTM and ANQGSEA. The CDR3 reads CSVEALGF. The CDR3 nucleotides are TGCAGCGTCGAGGCCCTTGGTTTC.

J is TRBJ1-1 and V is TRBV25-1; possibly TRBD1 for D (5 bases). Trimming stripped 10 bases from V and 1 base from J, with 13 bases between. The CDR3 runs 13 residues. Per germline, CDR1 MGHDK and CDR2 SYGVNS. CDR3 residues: CATSRESNTEAFF. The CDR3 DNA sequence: TGTGCCACCTCCAGGGAATCGAACACTGAAGCTTTCTTT.

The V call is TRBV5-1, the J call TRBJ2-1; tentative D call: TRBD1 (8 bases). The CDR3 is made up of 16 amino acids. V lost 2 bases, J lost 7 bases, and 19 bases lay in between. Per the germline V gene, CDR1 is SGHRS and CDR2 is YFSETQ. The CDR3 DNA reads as TGCGCCAGCAGCTTAAGCCCGAGCGGGACAGGAAATGAGCAGTTCTTC. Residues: CASSLSPSGTGNEQFF. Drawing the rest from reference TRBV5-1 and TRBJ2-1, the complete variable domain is KAGVTQTPRYLIKTRGQQVTLSCSPISGHRSVSWYQQTPGQGLQFLFEYFSETQRNKGNFPGRFSGRQFSNSRSEMNVSTLELGDSALYLCASSLSPSGTGNEQFFGPGTRLTVL.

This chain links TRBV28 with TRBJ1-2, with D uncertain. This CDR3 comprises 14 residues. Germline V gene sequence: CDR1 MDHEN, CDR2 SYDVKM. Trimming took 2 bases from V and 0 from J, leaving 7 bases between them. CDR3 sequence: CASSLEPTNYGYTF. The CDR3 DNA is TGTGCCAGCAGTTTAGAACCTACTAACTATGGCTACACCTTC.

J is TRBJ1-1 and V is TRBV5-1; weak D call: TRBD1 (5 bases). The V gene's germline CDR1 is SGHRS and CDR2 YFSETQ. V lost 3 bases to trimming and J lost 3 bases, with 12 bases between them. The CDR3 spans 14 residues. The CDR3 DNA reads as TGCGCCAGCAGCTGGGCGCGGGGGGACACTGAAGCTTTCTTT. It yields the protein CASSWARGDTEAFF.

This CDR3 is CASSLSGSQYF. CDR3 DNA sequence: TGTGCCAGCAGCTTATCTGGGTCGCAGTATTTT. The rearrangement links TRBV7-2 to TRBJ2-3, with D unclear. Germline CDR1 and CDR2: SGHTA and FQGNSA. Trimming removed 2 bases at V and 10 bases at J, with 7 bases between. This CDR3 has 11 amino acids.